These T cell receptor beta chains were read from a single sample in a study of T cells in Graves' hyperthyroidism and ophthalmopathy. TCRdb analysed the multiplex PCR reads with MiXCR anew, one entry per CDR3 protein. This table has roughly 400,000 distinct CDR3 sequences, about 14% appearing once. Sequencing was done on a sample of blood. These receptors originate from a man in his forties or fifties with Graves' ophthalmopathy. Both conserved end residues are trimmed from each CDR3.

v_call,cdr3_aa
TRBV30,AWTVSNYGYT
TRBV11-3,ASSLLSGRVF
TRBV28,ASSPGTLAGVRETQY
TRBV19,ASRSGTGDYTEAF
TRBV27,ASSSRVAESYEQY
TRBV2,ASNGEAKNIQY
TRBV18,ASSPMSGGIYNEQF
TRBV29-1,SVGDWGSGANVLT
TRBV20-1,SGAHEREQY
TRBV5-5,ASSLGLAGVREQF
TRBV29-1,SVASGRETQY
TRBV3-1,ASSQAPSTDTQY
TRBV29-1,STVGWETQY
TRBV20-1,SARDGGVNQPQH
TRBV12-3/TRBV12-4,ASSFDRNTGELF
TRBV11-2,ASSIGLAGLSDTQY
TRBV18,ASIPGENTGELF
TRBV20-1,SARPGSYEQY
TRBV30,AWNSGALRGSYGYT
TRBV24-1,ATSEGLTGELF
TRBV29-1,SVEAFGGREQY
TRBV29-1,SAPGQGSLYNEQF
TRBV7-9,ASSLGGAPDTQY
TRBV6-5,ASSYALSSTEAF
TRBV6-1,ASSESMHEQY
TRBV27,ASSLSYGFVDEQF
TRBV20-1,SARAGGPGDTQY
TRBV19,ASSIQGGQPQH
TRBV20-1,SARLRQETQY
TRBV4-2,ASSQEPAGTYEQY
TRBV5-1,ASSGGLAGGPADTQY
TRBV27,ASSLEFRSYNEQF
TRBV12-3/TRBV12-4,ASWTGALYEQY
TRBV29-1,SVVDNPSTDTQY
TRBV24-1,ATSDRGVDTQY
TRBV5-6,ASSPPSGRANYEQY
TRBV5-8,ASSLVRGVYNEQF
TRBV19,ASQLAGELF
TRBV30,AWSVGGWYGYT
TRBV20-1,SARGDAETQY
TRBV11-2,ASSSLRGAGQPQH
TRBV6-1,ASNTNGRETQY
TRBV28,ASSSTWDGNYGYT
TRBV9,ASSVGISGDYEQY
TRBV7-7,ASSHTGQPQETQY
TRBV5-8,ASSLGGAGSGEQY
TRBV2,ASLREVLKDSPLH
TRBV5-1,ASSPRGLGELF
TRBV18,ASSPQIRGIQY
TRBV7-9,ASSSIAGGHTGELF
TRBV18,ASSPPPGFEQY
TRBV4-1,ASSPAEGAGNQPQH
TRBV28,ASSSAELRDTQY